These 26 T cell receptor beta chains were all obtained from the same sample, sequenced in a study of blood T cell repertoires in COVID-19. The repertoire was sequenced with immunoSEQ multiplex PCR; TCRdb's copy has only in-frame clones and lacks some. The data contain under 40,000 clones, roughly 89% of them singletons. The sequencing sample was made of peripheral blood. These receptors all come from a human donor in a cohort sampled during active COVID-19.

The chain has TRBV19 and TRBJ1-6; tentative D call: TRBD1 (6 bases). CDR3 length: 18 amino acids. V lost 4 bases and J 9 bases, leaving 25 bases between the germline ends. Germline values: CDR1 LNHDA, CDR2 SQIVND (reference sequence). CDR3 in DNA: TGTGCCAGTAGTACCTACCTGGCGGGGGCAGGTAGAATTTCACCCCTCCACTTT. It encodes CASSTYLAGAGRISPLHF.

V and J are TRBV25-1 and TRBJ1-1; 7 positions match TRBD1. This CDR3 is 16 amino acids long. Trimming took 4 bases from V and 0 from J; bases not matched to a gene: 8. Germline CDR1 MGHDK, CDR2 SYGVNS. In nucleotides, the CDR3 is TGTGCCAGCAGTGGGGGACAGCTCCACATGAACACTGAAGCTTTCTTT. It codes for CASSGGQLHMNTEAFF.

The rearrangement joins TRBV6-5 to TRBJ1-2; D is unresolved. V was clipped by 6 bases and J by 0 bases, with 11 bases between them. CDR1 and CDR2 from the germline V gene are MNHEY and SVGAGI. This CDR3 spans 14 amino acids. CDR3 DNA sequence: TGTGCCAGCAGACTCCGTGAAGCTAACTATGGCTACACCTTC. Its protein is CASRLREANYGYTF.

This clone has just a few counts. The chain employs TRBV3-1 (or the pseudogene TRBV3-2) and TRBJ2-7; D not resolved. V was clipped by 2 bases and J by 2 bases, with 4 bases between them. The CDR3 has 12 amino acids. CDR1 is LGHDT and CDR2 is YNNKEL in the germline V gene (reference sequence). CDR3 coding DNA: TGTGCCAGCAGCCAAAGCACCTACGAGCAGTACTTC. Translation: CASSQSTYEQYF.

The rearrangement joins TRBV19 to TRBJ2-2; 7 bases line up with TRBD1. The CDR3 length is 17 residues. V lost 2 bases and J lost 3; bases outside the gene matches: 9. Germline V gene lookup returns CDR1 LNHDA and CDR2 SQIVND (reference sequence). The CDR3 reads CASSIFLTGNHTGELFF. DNA of the CDR3: TGTGCCAGTAGTATATTCCTGACAGGGAATCACACCGGGGAGCTGTTTTTT.

This chain uses TRBV5-4 with TRBJ1-3, with D maybe TRBD1 (5 bases). The CDR3 is made up of 14 amino acids. Germline assignment: CDR1 SGHNT and CDR2 YYREEE (reference sequence). Trimming removed 2 bases from V and 0 bases from J, with 6 bases in between. In nucleotides, the CDR3 is TGTGCCAGCAGCTTAACAGGCTCTGGAAACACCATATATTTT. Translated: CASSLTGSGNTIYF.

The chain employs TRBV6-5 and TRBJ2-7, with TRBD1 matching over 7 bases. Germline CDR1 MNHEY, CDR2 SVGAGI. With V trimmed by 6 bases and J by 1 base, 6 bases remained unmatched. CDR3 length: 14 residues. The CDR3 region is CASRNPGQSYEQYF. Here the CDR3 DNA reads TGTGCCAGCAGGAACCCGGGACAGTCCTACGAGCAGTACTTC.

This sequence joins TRBV30 and TRBJ2-7; TRBD2 is a possible D gene (5 bases). Trimming cost V 2 bases and J 4 bases, with 12 bases left between them. The CDR3 extends over 13 amino acids. CDR1 is GTSNPN and CDR2 is SVGIG in the germline V gene (reference sequence). CDR3 in amino acids: CAWSNGELYEQYF. Written as DNA, the CDR3 is TGTGCCTGGAGTAATGGGGAGTTATACGAGCAGTACTTC.

The rearrangement links TRBV7-6 to TRBJ1-4, with D hard to call. The CDR3 runs to 14 residues. CDR1 SGHVS and CDR2 FNYEAQ come from the germline V gene. The V gene lost 3 bases and the J gene lost 7 bases, with 12 bases spanning the gap. CDR3 in amino acids: CASSFSSGGEKLFF. The CDR3 bases are TGTGCCAGCAGCTTCTCCTCCGGTGGTGAAAAACTGTTTTTT. Filled out from reference TRBV7-6 and TRBJ1-4, the complete variable domain reads GAGVSQSPRYKVTKRGQDVALRCDPISGHVSLYWYRQALGQGPEFLTYFNYEAQQDKSGLPNDRFSAERPEGSISTLTIQRTEQRDSAMYRCASSFSSGGEKLFFGSGTQLSVL.

This clone has just one count. The chain is built from TRBV7-9 and TRBJ2-1; 10 bases are a match to TRBD1. The V and J ends lost 0 bases and 12 bases, in that order; junction bases with no gene match: 14. Germline loops: CDR1 SEHNR, CDR2 FQNEAQ (reference sequence). CDR3 length: 17 amino acids. CDR3 sequence reads: CASSLAATGGGLVVQFF. CDR3 DNA sequence: TGTGCCAGCAGCTTAGCGGCGACAGGGGGCGGTCTTGTCGTGCAGTTCTTC.

This clone was observed a single time. This rearrangement joins TRBV2 to TRBJ1-2; the match to TRBD1 covers 7 bases. V shed 7 bases, J shed 5 bases, and the junction held 10 bases outside the gene matches. Germline CDR1 and CDR2: SNHLY and FYNNEI. The CDR3 is made up of 14 amino acids. The CDR3 loop is CASTTTGVGYGYTF. The DNA of the CDR3 is TGTGCCAGCACCACCACAGGGGTGGGGTATGGCTACACCTTC. Supplemented by reference TRBV2 and TRBJ1-2, the full variable domain reads EPEVTQTPSHQVTQMGQEVILRCVPISNHLYFYWYRQILGQKVEFLVSFYNNEISEKSEIFDDQFSVERPDGSNFTLKIRSTKLEDSAMYFCASTTTGVGYGYTFGSGTRLTVV.

The chain employs TRBV18 and TRBJ2-1; tentative D call: TRBD2 (5 bases). Germline CDR1 reads KGHSH; CDR2 reads LQKENI. This CDR3 has 17 residues. V was clipped by 2 bases and J by 6 bases, with 20 bases between them. This chain's CDR3 is CASSPGSVRLKINEQFF. DNA of the CDR3: TGTGCCAGCTCACCAGGGAGCGTACGTCTGAAAATCAATGAGCAGTTCTTC.

This clone showed up just once. The V gene is TRBV11-3, the J gene TRBJ2-1, with 11 nucleotides matching TRBD2. V gave up 5 bases and J gave up 5 bases; unmatched junction bases: 5. Germline CDR1 and CDR2: SGHNT and YENEEA. This CDR3 contains 15 residues. In DNA form, the CDR3 reads TGTGCCAGCAGCCAACGACTAGCGGGGCACAATGAGCAGTTCTTC. This translates into CASSQRLAGHNEQFF.

The chain uses TRBV5-1 and TRBJ2-5; D is perhaps TRBD1 (6 bases). Trimming cost V 2 bases and J 9 bases, with 8 bases left between them. The CDR3 extends over 11 amino acids. The V gene's germline CDR1 is SGHRS and CDR2 YFSETQ. Here the CDR3 DNA reads TGCGCCAGCAGCTTTGGGGGCCCCCAGTACTTC. Protein sequence: CASSFGGPQYF.

This clone has a handful of counts. This rearrangement joins TRBV2 to TRBJ2-7; 7 bases fit TRBD1. Germline V lookup: CDR1 SNHLY, CDR2 FYNNEI. Losses at the gene ends were 11 bases for V and 5 bases for J; bases not matched to a gene: 3. There are 10 residues in the CDR3. The CDR3 DNA is TGTGCCCTCGACAGGGACGAGCAGTACTTC. It translates to CALDRDEQYF.

The chain is built from TRBV2 and TRBJ2-7; D might be TRBD2 (5 bases). The germline V and J ends were trimmed by 5 bases and 2 bases, with 22 bases remaining between them. The germline V gene encodes CDR1 SNHLY and CDR2 FYNNEI. This CDR3 is 17 amino acids long. DNA for the CDR3: TGTGCCAGCAGTTTCCCCCCCGGAGTGCGGGCTACCTACGAGCAGTACTTC. Protein sequence: CASSFPPGVRATYEQYF. The whole variable domain, filled in from reference TRBV2 and TRBJ2-7, reads EPEVTQTPSHQVTQMGQEVILRCVPISNHLYFYWYRQILGQKVEFLVSFYNNEISEKSEIFDDQFSVERPDGSNFTLKIRSTKLEDSAMYFCASSFPPGVRATYEQYFGPGTRLTVT.

The chain uses TRBV9 and TRBJ2-1; 7 bases agree with TRBD2. V shed 2 bases, J shed 6 bases, and the junction held 5 bases outside the gene matches. The germline CDR1 and CDR2 sequences are SGDLS and YYNGEE. The CDR3 is made up of 14 amino acids. The CDR3, as DNA: TGTGCCAGCAGCGTTGCGGGGGATCTCAATGAGCAGTTCTTC. Protein: CASSVAGDLNEQFF.

The chain combines TRBV10-2 with TRBJ2-7; weak D call: TRBD1 (5 bases). Germline CDR1 and CDR2: WSHSY and SAAADI. The germline V and J ends were trimmed by 7 bases and 0 bases, with 13 bases remaining between them. The CDR3 loop spans 14 amino acids. In DNA form, the CDR3 reads TGCGCCAGCACCCTGACAGAGAGCTCCTACGAGCAGTACTTC. Translation: CASTLTESSYEQYF.

The CDR3 is CASSLGGHTQYF. The CDR3 DNA follows: TGTGCCAGCAGCTTGGGGGGGCATACGCAGTATTTT. The V gene is TRBV7-6, the J gene TRBJ2-3, with D possibly matching TRBD2 (7 bases). The germline CDR1 and CDR2 sequences are SGHVS and FNYEAQ. The CDR3 is 12 residues long. V was cut by 3 bases and J by 7 bases, with 8 bases left in between.

The chain couples TRBV5-1 to TRBJ2-3, with 10 bases matching TRBD2. The junction had 15 bases not matched to a gene; V was cut back by 7 bases and J by 1 base. The CDR3 loop spans 18 amino acids. CDR1 and CDR2 (germline): SGHRS, YFSETQ. CDR3 region: CASGVVPSGSHRTDTQYF. In nucleotides, the CDR3 is TGCGCCAGCGGTGTCGTGCCTAGCGGGAGCCACCGCACAGATACGCAGTATTTT.

This chain links TRBV30 with TRBJ1-5, with D tentatively TRBD1 (6 bases). Trimming pared 2 bases from V and 1 base from J, leaving 12 bases between. The CDR3 runs to 15 residues. Germline-derived CDR1 and CDR2 are GTSNPN and SVGIG (reference sequence). In DNA, the CDR3 is TGTGCCTGGAGTCAATTCACAGGGAGCAATCAGCCCCAGCATTTT. Its translation: CAWSQFTGSNQPQHF.

The chain links TRBV10-2 to TRBJ1-5, with 7 bases aligning to TRBD1. Germline CDR1 WSHSY, CDR2 SAAADI. The junction had 3 bases not matched to a gene; V was cut back by 3 bases and J by 4 bases. This CDR3 is built from 14 residues. The CDR3 sequence: CASSEQTGNQPQHF. The CDR3 DNA reads as TGCGCCAGCAGTGAACAGACAGGGAATCAGCCCCAGCATTTT.

The J gene is TRBJ2-7, the V gene TRBV28; the match to TRBD2 covers 15 bases. CDR3 size: 16 residues. V lost 6 bases and J lost 5; bases outside the gene matches: 8. The germline V gene encodes CDR1 MDHEN and CDR2 SYDVKM. The CDR3, as DNA: TGTGCCAGCAGCCCAGTAGGGACTAGCGGGAGGAACGAGCAGTACTTC. As protein: CASSPVGTSGRNEQYF.

The chain is built from TRBV18 and TRBJ1-3; 7 bases are a match to TRBD1. The CDR3 covers 14 residues. Germline V gene data show CDR1 as KGHSH and CDR2 as LQKENI. J was trimmed by 5 bases and V by 3 bases; bases with no gene match: 4. CDR3 sequence: CASSPGTERNTIYF. DNA for the CDR3: TGTGCCAGCTCACCCGGGACAGAGCGAAACACCATATATTTT.

The chain is built from TRBV14 and TRBJ2-5; D ambiguous. CDR3 length equals 19 residues. Germline assignment: CDR1 SGHDN and CDR2 FVKESK. Trimming removed 1 base from V and 0 bases from J, with 21 bases in between. The CDR3 DNA follows: TGTGCCAGCAGCCAAGCAGCCCCTGCATATTGGGCGTACCAAGAGACCCAGTACTTC. Residues: CASSQAAPAYWAYQETQYF.

The gene calls are TRBV19 and TRBJ1-6; 9 bases are a match to TRBD1. V lost 3 bases and J lost 8; bases outside the gene matches: 2. CDR1 LNHDA and CDR2 SQIVND come from the germline V gene (reference sequence). There are 14 residues in the CDR3. This CDR3 reads CASSIWTGDSPLHF. CDR3 bases: TGTGCCAGTAGTATTTGGACAGGGGATTCACCCCTCCACTTT.